This TCR beta chain is from a study of sequential checkpoint blockade in melanoma. About the research overall: After both sequences, patients received maintenance nivolumab.

Described treatment: randomized to nivolumab then ipilimumab (arm A) or the reverse (arm B). TCRdb keeps only in-frame clones here, not all; method: immunoSEQ multiplex PCR. The table has roughly 23,000 clones, around 75% seen once. The CDR3 length is 17 residues. The junction had 12 bases not matched to a gene; V was cut back by 6 bases and J by 3 bases. The V gene's germline CDR1 is LNHDA and CDR2 SQIVND (reference sequence). The source is a human donor with melanoma. The gene calls are TRBV19 and TRBJ1-5; the match to TRBD1 covers 9 bases. Sequences were derived from CD8+ T cells sorted from blood (inferred from file names), sampled from a patient given nivolumab and ipilimumab in sequence. In DNA form, the CDR3 reads TGTGCCAGTAGCGGACTCGCGGGGACAGGGCTCAATCAGCCCCAGCATTTT. This gives the protein CASSGLAGTGLNQPQHF. The whole variable domain, remainder taken from reference TRBV19 and TRBJ1-5, is DGGITQSPKYLFRKEGQNVTLSCEQNLNHDAMYWYRQDPGQGLRLIYYSQIVNDFQKGDIAEGYSVSREKKESFPLTVTSAQKNPTAFYLCASSGLAGTGLNQPQHFGDGTRLSIL.